Presented here are 8 T cell receptor beta chains from one specimen sequenced in a study of T-cell memory formation after mild COVID-19. TCRdb itself ran the 5' RACE reads through MiXCR, one entry per CDR3 protein. This sample yields some 88,000 distinct CDR3 sequences, of which around 25% are seen a single time; roughly 39% belongs to the top ten. The sequenced sample consisted of PBMCs or a T cell subset sorted from them (not recorded which). Receptors originate from a man younger than 35 who had mild COVID-19 (a few samples of this study predate the infection). Cell type and time point are not known.

The gene calls are TRBV20-1 and TRBJ1-1; no reliable D call. Germline V gene lookup returns CDR1 DFQATT and CDR2 SNEGSKA (reference sequence). The V end was cut by 3 bases, the J end by 3 bases, with 11 bases between. The length of the CDR3 is 13 residues. In nucleotides, the CDR3 is TGCAGTGCTAGGGTCCATCCGGACACTGAAGCTTTCTTT. This encodes CSARVHPDTEAFF.

The V gene is TRBV2, the J gene TRBJ2-7, with D possibly TRBD2 on 6 matching bases. Trimming shortened V by 7 bases and J by 4 bases, and 20 bases separated the two germline ends. Germline V gene sequence: CDR1 SNHLY, CDR2 FYNNEI. CDR3 length: 15 amino acids. CDR3 bases: TGTGCCAGCACCACTGGGGCCGGACTAACTTACGAGCAGTACGTC. Translated, it gives CASTTGAGLTYEQYV.

The chain combines TRBV7-9 with TRBJ2-1; D unclear. The CDR3 loop spans 12 amino acids. V lost 0 bases to trimming and J lost 6 bases, with 3 bases between them. Germline CDR1 reads SEHNR; CDR2 reads FQNEAQ (reference sequence). In DNA, the CDR3 is TGTGCCAGCAGCTTAGCTAGCAATGAGCAGTTCTTC. Amino acids: CASSLASNEQFF.

This clonotype came up a few times. The V gene is TRBV14, the J gene TRBJ2-7; D ambiguous. Germline CDR1 SGHDN, CDR2 FVKESK. CDR3 length: 14 residues. Trimming took 4 bases from V and 3 from J, leaving 13 bases between them. DNA of the CDR3: TGTGCCAGCAGCCCCAGAGGTAACCTCTACGAGCAGTACTTC. It translates to CASSPRGNLYEQYF.

This clonotype showed up just a few times. This chain joins TRBV12-3 or TRBV12-4 and TRBJ2-3; possibly TRBD2 for D (6 bases). The CDR3 extends over 15 amino acids. V lost 3 bases and J lost 0, with 10 bases in between. The DNA of the CDR3 is TGTGCCAGCAGTTTTATAGCGGAGAGCACAGATACGCAGTATTTT. This sequence encodes CASSFIAESTDTQYF.

This clonotype was found many times. This chain joins TRBV6-4 and TRBJ1-1; D perhaps matches TRBD1 (5 bases). Trimming left V 7 bases short and J 6 bases short, with 21 bases between. Germline CDR1 reads MRHNA; CDR2 reads SNTAGT. This CDR3 contains 15 residues. The CDR3 nucleotides are TGTGCCAGCAAAGCACAGGAGGAAGGGGCCGCTGAAGCTTTCTTT. Amino acid sequence: CASKAQEEGAAEAFF.

The chain links TRBV5-1 to TRBJ2-4; 10 nucleotides line up with TRBD1. Per germline, CDR1 SGHRS and CDR2 YFSETQ. The ends lost 3 bases at V and 3 bases at J; junction bases unmatched: 6. The CDR3 sequence is 16 residues long. CDR3 DNA sequence: TGCGCCAGCAGCTCCTGGACAGGGGGTGTCAAAAACATTCAGTACTTC. Protein sequence: CASSSWTGGVKNIQYF.

The chain is built from TRBV12-3 or TRBV12-4 and TRBJ2-7; either TRBD1 or TRBD2 may supply D (5 bases each). Trimming took 5 bases from V and 2 from J, leaving 16 bases between them. There are 15 residues in the CDR3. The CDR3 nucleotides are TGTGCCAGCAGTCTGGGACCCTCCGGGACCTACGAGCAGTACTTC. Translating gives CASSLGPSGTYEQYF.